What follows are 29 T cell receptor beta chains derived from one specimen sequenced in a study of blood T cell repertoires in COVID-19. Assay used: immunoSEQ multiplex PCR; TCRdb lists only in-frame clones, some missing. The sample includes roughly 160,000 clones, about 83% seen only once; the top ten take about a tenth. Sequenced material: peripheral blood. These receptors originate from a woman in her 70s with COVID-19, enrolled during active disease.

This clone was detected a few times. This rearrangement joins TRBV7-3 to TRBJ1-6, with D possibly being TRBD1 (6 bases). Trimming left V 5 bases short and J 8 bases short, with 13 bases between. Germline-derived CDR1 and CDR2 are SGHTA and FQGTGA. The CDR3 contains 14 residues. For the CDR3, the DNA is TGTGCCAGCAGCATTAAGGGGGAACATTCACCCCTCCACTTT. Translating it yields CASSIKGEHSPLHF.

On this clone itself: This could be a read error, since a much larger clone is one nucleotide away. The sample carries other DNA sequences with the same CDR3. J is TRBJ1-5 and V is TRBV11-2, with 7 nucleotides matching TRBD1. The CDR3 spans 13 residues. Per the germline V gene, CDR1 is SGHAT and CDR2 is FQNNGV. Unmatched junction bases numbered 0, after V lost 3 bases and J lost 4 bases. CDR3 region: CASSLDRNQPQHF. The CDR3 nucleotides read TGTGCCAGCAGCTTGGACAGGAATCAGCCCCAGCATTTT.

The V gene is TRBV9, the J gene TRBJ2-2, with 8 positions matching TRBD2. This CDR3 comprises 14 residues. Germline V gene data show CDR1 as SGDLS and CDR2 as YYNGEE. Trimming took 4 bases from V and 6 from J; bases not matched to a gene: 5. CDR3 residues: CASSLRTSPGELFF. In DNA, the CDR3 is TGTGCCAGCAGCCTCCGGACTAGCCCCGGGGAGCTGTTTTTT.

The V call is TRBV12-5, the J call TRBJ1-1, with D uncertain. The CDR3 sequence is 14 residues long. V gave up 2 bases and J gave up 7 bases, with 14 bases separating them. Per the germline V gene, CDR1 is LGHNT and CDR2 is FRNRAP. The CDR3: CASGLIFSAVEAFF. In nucleotides, the CDR3 is TGTGCTAGTGGTTTGATTTTCAGTGCGGTTGAAGCTTTCTTT.

The chain is built from TRBV7-9 and TRBJ1-4; 7 bases match TRBD1. The CDR3 totals 15 residues. Trimming cost V 5 bases and J 5 bases; bases outside gene matches: 8. Looked up from germline, CDR1 is SEHNR and CDR2 is FQNEAQ (reference sequence). CDR3 amino acids: CASSIPGQPNEKLFF. The CDR3 DNA reads as TGTGCCAGCAGCATTCCGGGACAGCCCAATGAAAAACTGTTTTTT.

V usage is TRBV11-2 and J usage is TRBJ1-1; TRBD1 might be the D (6 bases). Germline V gene sequence: CDR1 SGHAT, CDR2 FQNNGV. Trimming removed 0 bases from V and 1 base from J, with 12 bases in between. The CDR3 contains 16 residues. Here the CDR3 reads CASSLEAGAPNTEAFF. Here the CDR3 DNA reads TGTGCCAGCAGCTTAGAGGCAGGGGCTCCGAACACTGAAGCTTTCTTT.

The V gene is TRBV7-9, the J gene TRBJ1-2; TRBD1 agrees at 7 bases. The CDR3 runs to 14 residues. Germline assignment: CDR1 SEHNR and CDR2 FQNEAQ (reference sequence). Trimming removed 7 bases from V and 6 bases from J; junction bases left unmatched: 11. CDR3 in DNA: TGTGCCAGCACCCTAGACAGGGTTGAGGATGGCTACACCTTC. Translating gives CASTLDRVEDGYTF.

This clone is a singleton in its sample. J is TRBJ1-6 and V is TRBV6-1; D possibly corresponds to TRBD1 (5 bases). Germline-derived CDR1 and CDR2 are MNHNS and SASEGT. The length of the CDR3 is 14 residues. The V gene lost 3 bases and the J gene lost 9 bases, with 12 bases spanning the gap. As DNA, the CDR3 is TGTGCCAGCAGTGATTCCAGGGTGGGTTCACCCCTCCACTTT. It is translated as CASSDSRVGSPLHF.

The chain joins TRBV18 to TRBJ2-5; TRBD1 matches at 10 bases. CDR3 length: 17 amino acids. J lost 6 bases, V lost 4 bases, and 14 bases had no gene match. CDR1 KGHSH and CDR2 LQKENI come from the germline V gene. The CDR3 DNA reads as TGTGCCAGCTCACGTACCTCCCCCGGACAGGGGGGAAAGACCCAGTACTTC. Its translation is CASSRTSPGQGGKTQYF. The whole variable domain, remainder taken from reference TRBV18 and TRBJ2-5, is NAGVMQNPRHLVRRRGQEARLRCSPMKGHSHVYWYRQLPEEGLKFMVYLQKENIIDESGMPKERFSAEFPKEGPSILRIQQVVRGDSAAYFCASSRTSPGQGGKTQYFGPGTRLLVL.

This clone was observed once. The V and J genes are TRBV28 and TRBJ2-7, with 9 bases identical to TRBD1. CDR1 MDHEN and CDR2 SYDVKM come from the germline V gene. This CDR3 region has 14 residues. The junction had 10 bases not matched to a gene; V was cut back by 7 bases and J by 6 bases. CDR3 amino acids: CASTKAGTGTEQYF. The CDR3 DNA reads as TGTGCCAGCACAAAGGCGGGGACAGGGACCGAGCAGTACTTC. The variable domain in full, with the rest retrieved from reference TRBV28 and TRBJ2-7, is DVKVTQSSRYLVKRTGEKVFLECVQDMDHENMFWYRQDPGLGLRLIYFSYDVKMKEKGDIPEGYSVSREKKERFSLILESASTNQTSMYLCASTKAGTGTEQYFGPGTRLTVT.

The rearrangement joins TRBV14 to TRBJ2-3, with D uncertain. The germline gives CDR1 SGHDN, CDR2 FVKESK. V gave up 2 bases and J gave up 4 bases, with 16 bases separating them. The CDR3 runs 16 residues. The CDR3 loop is CASSQIRPMGADTQYF. CDR3 nucleotides: TGTGCCAGCAGCCAAATACGCCCCATGGGCGCAGATACGCAGTATTTT.

The rearrangement joins TRBV15 to TRBJ1-3, with 8 bases aligning to TRBD1. The CDR3 length is 13 residues. The ends lost 9 bases at V and 3 bases at J; junction bases unmatched: 4. Germline V gives CDR1 LNHNV, CDR2 YYDKDF (reference sequence). CDR3 protein: CATTRGLGNTIYF. CDR3 DNA: TGTGCCACTACCAGGGGGCTTGGAAACACCATATATTTT.

The rearrangement links TRBV7-2 to TRBJ1-1; D not resolved. V was clipped by 5 bases and J by 3 bases, with 16 bases between them. Looked up from germline, CDR1 is SGHTA and CDR2 is FQGNSA. The CDR3 contains 15 residues. This CDR3 reads CASSITGRSDTEAFF. CDR3 in DNA: TGTGCCAGCAGCATCACGGGAAGGTCGGACACTGAAGCTTTCTTT. Together with reference TRBV7-2 and TRBJ1-1, the CDR3 gives the full variable domain: GAGVSQSPSNKVTEKGKDVELRCDPISGHTALYWYRQSLGQGLEFLIYFQGNSAPDKSGLPSDRFSAERTGGSVSTLTIQRTQQEDSAVYLCASSITGRSDTEAFFGQGTRLTVV.

J is TRBJ1-6 and V is TRBV7-9, with a weak D call TRBD1 (5 bases). The V gene lost 1 base and the J gene lost 7 bases, with 11 bases spanning the gap. The CDR3 totals 15 residues. Germline V gene lookup returns CDR1 SEHNR and CDR2 FQNEAQ (reference sequence). CDR3 amino acids: CASSLEGTDNSPLHF. The CDR3 nucleotides read TGTGCCAGCAGCTTAGAGGGGACTGACAATTCACCCCTCCACTTT.

This sequence joins TRBV19 and TRBJ2-3, with 8 bases fitting TRBD2. CDR3 size: 16 residues. After removal of 4 bases from V and 1 base from J, the junction contained 7 bases not matched to a gene. The V gene's germline CDR1 is LNHDA and CDR2 SQIVND (reference sequence). CDR3 sequence (DNA): TGTGCCAGTAGTACGGGGGGGATTTGGGGCACAGATACGCAGTATTTT. Its translation: CASSTGGIWGTDTQYF.

The chain employs TRBV29-1 and TRBJ2-7; 7 bases map to TRBD1. CDR1 and CDR2 (germline): SQVTM, ANQGSEA. The trim removed 3 bases at V and 1 base at J, leaving 9 bases unmatched. The CDR3 extends over 15 amino acids. CDR3 nucleotides: TGCAGCGTTGAGGAGACAGGGCCACGTTCCTACGAGCAGTACTTC. It yields the protein CSVEETGPRSYEQYF.

This clone occurred once. V gene TRBV19 combines with J gene TRBJ2-1, with 7 bases that match TRBD1. Germline CDR1 LNHDA, CDR2 SQIVND (reference sequence). The junction had 6 bases not matched to a gene; V was cut back by 7 bases and J by 6 bases. The CDR3 has 13 residues. The CDR3 DNA reads as TGTGCCAGTATGGACCGGGACAGCAATGAGCAGTTCTTC. Protein product: CASMDRDSNEQFF.

The CDR3 loop reads CAIKQGGNQPQHF. As DNA, the CDR3 is TGTGCTATCAAACAGGGGGGGAATCAGCCCCAGCATTTT. The V call is TRBV12-5, the J call TRBJ1-5, with 8 bases aligning to TRBD1. This CDR3 is 13 amino acids long. Germline assignment: CDR1 LGHNT and CDR2 FRNRAP. V was clipped by 10 bases and J by 4 bases; unmatched bases: 6. The whole variable domain, filled in from reference TRBV12-5 and TRBJ1-5, reads DARVTQTPRHKVTEMGQEVTMRCQPILGHNTVFWYRQTMMQGLELLAYFRNRAPLDDSGMPKDRFSAEMPDATLATLKIQPSEPRDSAVYFCAIKQGGNQPQHFGDGTRLSIL.

The V and J genes are TRBV2 and TRBJ2-7, with 8 bases fitting TRBD1. The CDR3 consists of 14 residues. The junction had 8 bases not matched to a gene; V was cut back by 5 bases and J by 5 bases. CDR1 SNHLY and CDR2 FYNNEI come from the germline V gene. Here the CDR3 DNA reads TGTGCCAGCAGTCTAGACAGGGGTCCCAACGAGCAGTACTTC. Amino acids: CASSLDRGPNEQYF.

This chain connects TRBV4-1 to TRBJ2-5, with D possibly matching TRBD1 (8 bases). The germline V gene has CDR1 MGHRA and CDR2 YSYEKL. The CDR3 is 16 residues long. V lost 1 base and J lost 5, with 17 bases in between. The CDR3 nucleotides read TGCGCCAGCAGCCAAGGGGGGGGACAGGCTTGGGAGACCCAGTACTTC. The encoded protein is CASSQGGGQAWETQYF.

With regard to this clone: Other DNA sequences in this specimen translate into the identical CDR3. J is TRBJ2-2 and V is TRBV12-3 or TRBV12-4, with unresolved D. The CDR3 is 12 amino acids. V lost 5 bases, J lost 2 bases, and 3 bases lay in between. The CDR3 coding sequence is TGTGCCAGCAGTCTAAACACCGGGGAGCTGTTTTTT. Its protein is CASSLNTGELFF.

This clone occurred a few times. The rearrangement links TRBV29-1 to TRBJ2-2, with 7 bases aligning to TRBD1. V dropped 4 bases and J dropped 3; count of bases not matched to a gene: 8. The CDR3 spans 15 residues. Germline-derived CDR1 and CDR2 are SQVTM and ANQGSEA. Here the CDR3 reads CSVVRGGKDTGELFF. The CDR3 coding sequence is TGCAGCGTTGTACGAGGGGGCAAAGACACCGGGGAGCTGTTTTTT.

This sequence joins TRBV28 and TRBJ2-7, with no clear D. Germline CDR1 MDHEN, CDR2 SYDVKM. CDR3 length: 14 residues. With 4 bases removed from V and 3 bases from J, the gap between germline ends came to 13 bases. CDR3 in amino acids: CASSSDPGGYEQYF. In DNA, the CDR3 is TGTGCCAGCAGTTCTGACCCCGGCGGCTACGAGCAGTACTTC. Variable domain in full (rest from reference TRBV28 and TRBJ2-7): DVKVTQSSRYLVKRTGEKVFLECVQDMDHENMFWYRQDPGLGLRLIYFSYDVKMKEKGDIPEGYSVSREKKERFSLILESASTNQTSMYLCASSSDPGGYEQYFGPGTRLTVT.

This sequence joins TRBV6-5 and TRBJ1-5, with a weak D call TRBD1 (5 bases). CDR1 MNHEY and CDR2 SVGAGI come from the germline V gene. The V end lost 4 bases, the J end lost 0 bases, and 10 bases lay between the germline ends. This CDR3 spans 15 amino acids. CDR3 in DNA: TGTGCCAGCAGTTTAGACAGTAATAGCAATCAGCCCCAGCATTTT. Translated, it gives CASSLDSNSNQPQHF.

The V and J genes are TRBV7-6 and TRBJ1-1; 7 bases align to TRBD1. The CDR3 is made up of 14 amino acids. Germline lookup yields CDR1 SGHVS and CDR2 FNYEAQ. After removal of 4 bases from V and 6 bases from J, the junction contained 8 bases not matched to a gene. The CDR3: CASSSRGLSAEAFF. The CDR3 DNA reads as TGTGCCAGCAGCTCGAGGGGGCTTAGCGCTGAAGCTTTCTTT.

This clone was picked up one time. The J gene is TRBJ1-1, the V gene TRBV28; perhaps TRBD1 as D (5 bases). Germline CDR1 MDHEN, CDR2 SYDVKM. V lost 11 bases and J lost 11, with 18 bases in between. The CDR3 runs 11 residues. As DNA, the CDR3 is TGTGCCGCTGGGGGGGACCTGAGGGCTTTCTTT. This gives the protein CAAGGDLRAFF.

The gene calls are TRBV7-2 and TRBJ2-5; 8 positions agree with TRBD2. The trim removed 1 base at V and 5 bases at J, leaving 6 bases unmatched. The CDR3 is 15 amino acids. CDR1 and CDR2 (germline): SGHTA, FQGNSA. The CDR3 region has the DNA TGTGCCAGCAGCTTAGAGAAGCGGGGGTGGGAGACCCAGTACTTC. Protein product: CASSLEKRGWETQYF.

The V call is TRBV29-1, the J call TRBJ1-2, with D hard to call. The CDR3 totals 11 residues. V was clipped by 3 bases and J by 4 bases, with 6 bases between them. Per the germline V gene, CDR1 is SQVTM and CDR2 is ANQGSEA. For the CDR3, the DNA is TGCAGCGTTGATCCGGGCTATGGCTACACCTTC. Protein: CSVDPGYGYTF.

The chain uses TRBV3-1 (or the pseudogene TRBV3-2) and TRBJ1-4; 8 nucleotides align to TRBD1. CDR3 size: 16 residues. Trimming took 0 bases from V and 9 from J; bases not matched to a gene: 9. Germline V lookup: CDR1 LGHDT, CDR2 YNNKEL (reference sequence). The CDR3 spells CASSQDGQGAVKKLFF. The CDR3 nucleotides read TGTGCCAGCAGCCAAGACGGGCAGGGGGCGGTGAAAAAACTGTTTTTT.